This T cell receptor (beta chain) was identified during a study of cytomegalovirus exposure and HLA in healthy donors. The germline V gene encodes CDR1 SGHTA and CDR2 FQGNSA. V was clipped by 1 base and J by 1 base, with 12 bases between them. CDR3 length equals 16 residues. Only in-frame clones appear in the TCRdb table, and some are missing; sequencing was by immunoSEQ multiplex PCR. The sample carries around 130,000 clones, about 84% recorded once. The clonotype comes from a woman between 25 and 40 years old in good health and CMV-seronegative. Material for sequencing was PBMCs. This chain joins TRBV7-2 and TRBJ2-3; D is possibly TRBD2 (6 bases). The CDR3 loop reads CASSLVADWGTDTQYF. The CDR3 DNA follows: TGTGCCAGCAGCTTAGTAGCGGATTGGGGCACAGATACGCAGTATTTT.